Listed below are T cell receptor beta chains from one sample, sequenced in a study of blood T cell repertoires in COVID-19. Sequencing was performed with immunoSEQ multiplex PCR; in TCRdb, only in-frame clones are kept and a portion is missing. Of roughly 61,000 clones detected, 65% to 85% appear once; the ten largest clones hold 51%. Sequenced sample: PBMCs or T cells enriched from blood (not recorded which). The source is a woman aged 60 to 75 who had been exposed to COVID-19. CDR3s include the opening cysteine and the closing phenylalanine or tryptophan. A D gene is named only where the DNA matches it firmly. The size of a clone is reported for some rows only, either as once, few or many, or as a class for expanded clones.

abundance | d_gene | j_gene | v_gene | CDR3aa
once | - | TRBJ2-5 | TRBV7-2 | CASSPRTEFGETQYF
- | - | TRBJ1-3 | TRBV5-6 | CASSWRGPGNTIYF
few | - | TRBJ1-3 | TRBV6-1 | CASSDRRSFSGNTIYF
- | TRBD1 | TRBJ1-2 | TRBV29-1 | CSGISGQGASGYTF
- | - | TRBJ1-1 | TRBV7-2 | CASSPPRRATEAFF
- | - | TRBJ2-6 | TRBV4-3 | CASSQDYGEHRGANVLTF
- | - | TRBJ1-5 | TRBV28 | CASSFGGIGQPQHF
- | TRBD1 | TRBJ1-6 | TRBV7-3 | CASSSGTGGDSPLHF
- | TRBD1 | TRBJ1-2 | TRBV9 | CASSPRDSHGYTF
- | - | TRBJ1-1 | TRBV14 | CASSQDPAWRAFF
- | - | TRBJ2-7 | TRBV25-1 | CASSKLYEQYF
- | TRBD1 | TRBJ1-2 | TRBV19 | CASSFDRGQRGYTF
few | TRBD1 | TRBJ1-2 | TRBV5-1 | CASSSQQGSHGYTF
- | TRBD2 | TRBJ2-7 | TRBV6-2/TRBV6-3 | CASSWTRYEQYF
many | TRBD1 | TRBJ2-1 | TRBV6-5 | CASSKRTGNEQFF
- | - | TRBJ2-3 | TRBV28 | CASRASGNTDTQYF
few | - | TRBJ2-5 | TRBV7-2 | CASSPYSIQETQYF
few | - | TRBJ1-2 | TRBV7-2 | CASSPGVKRRYYGYTF
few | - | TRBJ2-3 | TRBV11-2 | CASSFLASTDTQYF
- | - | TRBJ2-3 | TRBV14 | CASSRDFTDTQYF
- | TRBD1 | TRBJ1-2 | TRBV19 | CASSSTGLPDYGYTF
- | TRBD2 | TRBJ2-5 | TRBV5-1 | CASSLVVTSGRVETQYF
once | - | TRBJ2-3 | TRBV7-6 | CASSSREATQYF
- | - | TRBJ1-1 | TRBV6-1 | CASSEGSRNVAEAFF
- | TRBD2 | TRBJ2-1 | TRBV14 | CASSPTSGNEQFF
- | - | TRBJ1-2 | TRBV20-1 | CSATITGGYTF
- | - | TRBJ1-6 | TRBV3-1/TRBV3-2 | CASSLRDWRSSPLHF
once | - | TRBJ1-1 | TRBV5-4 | CASSPDGGGITEAFF
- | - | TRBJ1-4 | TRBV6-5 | CASGGLSNEKLFF
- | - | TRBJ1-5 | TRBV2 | CASSRAFNQPQHF
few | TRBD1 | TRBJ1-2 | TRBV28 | CASRLTGFGYTF
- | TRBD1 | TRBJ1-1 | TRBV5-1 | CASSLGRTGGWNTEAFF
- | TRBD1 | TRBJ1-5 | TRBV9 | CASSAGQGSNQPQHF
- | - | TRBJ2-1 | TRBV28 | CASSFGLAGDEQFF
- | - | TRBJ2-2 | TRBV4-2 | CASSPRGSTGLSNTGELFF
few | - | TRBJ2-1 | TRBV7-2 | CASSFTYNEQFF
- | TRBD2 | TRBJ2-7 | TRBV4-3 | CASSQLAGGRNEQYF
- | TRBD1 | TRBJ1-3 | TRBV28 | CASISGTGRPGSGNTIYF
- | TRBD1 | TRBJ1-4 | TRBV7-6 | CASSLALGQGKKLFF
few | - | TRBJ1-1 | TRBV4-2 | CASSQDRWGGAEAFF
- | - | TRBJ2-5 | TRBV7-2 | CASSSPGTQYF
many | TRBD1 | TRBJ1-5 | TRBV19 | CASSIVVEQGANQPQHF
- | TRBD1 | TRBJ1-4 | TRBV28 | CASSSLQGVNEKLFF
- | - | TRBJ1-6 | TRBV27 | CASSLEWVGSPLHF
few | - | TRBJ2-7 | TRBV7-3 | CASSLTLGPSYEQYF
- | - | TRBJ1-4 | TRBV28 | CASSLERETNEKLFF
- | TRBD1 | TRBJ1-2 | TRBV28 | CASSFRADRVNGYTF
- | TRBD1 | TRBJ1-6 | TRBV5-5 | CASSFLTRGLSSPLHF
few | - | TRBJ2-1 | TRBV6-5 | CASQGAGWSYNEQFF
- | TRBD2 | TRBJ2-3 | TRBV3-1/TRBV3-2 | CASSPQPSGGAAQYF